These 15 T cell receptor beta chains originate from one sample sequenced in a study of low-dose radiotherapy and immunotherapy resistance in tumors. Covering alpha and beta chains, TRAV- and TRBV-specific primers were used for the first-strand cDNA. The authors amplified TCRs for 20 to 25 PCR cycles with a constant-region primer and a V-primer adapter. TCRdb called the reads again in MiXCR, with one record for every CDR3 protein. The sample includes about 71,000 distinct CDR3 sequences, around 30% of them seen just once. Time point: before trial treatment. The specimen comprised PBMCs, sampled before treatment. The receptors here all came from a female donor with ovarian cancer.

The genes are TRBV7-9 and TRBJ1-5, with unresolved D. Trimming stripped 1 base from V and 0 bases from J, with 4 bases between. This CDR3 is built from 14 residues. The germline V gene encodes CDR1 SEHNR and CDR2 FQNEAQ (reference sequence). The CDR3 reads CASSLVYSNQPQHF. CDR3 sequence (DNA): TGTGCCAGCAGCTTAGTTTATAGCAATCAGCCCCAGCATTTT.

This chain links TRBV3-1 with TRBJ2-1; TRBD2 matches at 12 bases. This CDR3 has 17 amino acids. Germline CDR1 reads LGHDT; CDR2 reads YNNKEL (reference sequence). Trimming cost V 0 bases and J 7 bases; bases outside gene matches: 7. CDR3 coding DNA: TGTGCCAGCAGCCAAGAGGGGCTAGCGGGGGGGCCAAATGAGCAGTTCTTC. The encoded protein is CASSQEGLAGGPNEQFF.

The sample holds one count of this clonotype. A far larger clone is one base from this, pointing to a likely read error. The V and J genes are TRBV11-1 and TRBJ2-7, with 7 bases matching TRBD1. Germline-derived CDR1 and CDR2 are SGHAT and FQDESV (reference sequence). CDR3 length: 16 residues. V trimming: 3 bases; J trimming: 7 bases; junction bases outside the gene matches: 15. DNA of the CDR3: TGTGCCAGCAGCTTTAAATGGACAGGTGGTTACAATGAGCAGTACTTC. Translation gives CASSFKWTGGYNEQYF.

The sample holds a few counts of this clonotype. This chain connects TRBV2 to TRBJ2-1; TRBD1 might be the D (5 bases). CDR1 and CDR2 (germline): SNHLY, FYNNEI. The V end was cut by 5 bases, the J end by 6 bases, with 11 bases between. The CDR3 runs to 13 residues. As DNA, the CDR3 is TGTGCCAGCAGTCTAGGGGTACTCAATGAGCAGTTCTTC. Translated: CASSLGVLNEQFF.

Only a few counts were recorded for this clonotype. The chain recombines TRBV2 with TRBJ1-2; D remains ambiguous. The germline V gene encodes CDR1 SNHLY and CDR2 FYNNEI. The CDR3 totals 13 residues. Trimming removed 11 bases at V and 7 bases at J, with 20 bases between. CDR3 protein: CAARREGSGGYTF. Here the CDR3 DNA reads TGTGCCGCCCGGAGGGAAGGTTCGGGTGGCTACACCTTC.

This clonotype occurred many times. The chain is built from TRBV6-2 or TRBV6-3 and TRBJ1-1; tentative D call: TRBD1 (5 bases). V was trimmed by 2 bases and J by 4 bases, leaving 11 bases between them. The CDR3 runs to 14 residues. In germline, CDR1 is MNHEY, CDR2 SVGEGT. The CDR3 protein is CASSYGRGVTEAFF. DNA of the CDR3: TGTGCCAGCAGTTACGGGCGGGGGGTCACTGAAGCTTTCTTT.

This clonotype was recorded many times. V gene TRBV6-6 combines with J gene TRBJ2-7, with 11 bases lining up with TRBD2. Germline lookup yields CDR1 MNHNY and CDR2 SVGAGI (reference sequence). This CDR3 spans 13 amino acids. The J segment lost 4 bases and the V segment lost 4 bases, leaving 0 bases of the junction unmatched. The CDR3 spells CASSSSGRYEQYF. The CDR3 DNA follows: TGTGCCAGCAGTTCTAGCGGGAGGTACGAGCAGTACTTC.

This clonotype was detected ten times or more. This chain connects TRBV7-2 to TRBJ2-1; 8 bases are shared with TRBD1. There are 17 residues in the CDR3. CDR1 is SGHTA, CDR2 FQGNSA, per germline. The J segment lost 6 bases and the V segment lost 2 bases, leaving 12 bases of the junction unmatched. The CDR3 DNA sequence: TGTGCCAGCAGCTTAATTATCGGTCAGGGGGCGCGCAATGAGCAGTTCTTC. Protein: CASSLIIGQGARNEQFF.

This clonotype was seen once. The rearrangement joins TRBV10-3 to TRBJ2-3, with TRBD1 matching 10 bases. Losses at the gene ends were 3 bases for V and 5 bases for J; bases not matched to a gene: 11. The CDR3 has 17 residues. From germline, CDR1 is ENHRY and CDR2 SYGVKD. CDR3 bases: TGTGCCATCAGTGACCAGGCGGACAGGGGGATAGAAGATACGCAGTATTTT. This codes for CAISDQADRGIEDTQYF.

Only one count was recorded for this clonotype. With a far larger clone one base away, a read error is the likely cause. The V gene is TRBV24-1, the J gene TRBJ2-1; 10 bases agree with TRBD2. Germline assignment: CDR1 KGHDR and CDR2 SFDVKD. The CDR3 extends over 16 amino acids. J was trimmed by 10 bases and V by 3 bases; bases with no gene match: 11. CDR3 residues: CATSDPTAGGEYEQFF. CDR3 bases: TGTGCCACCAGTGATCCCACAGCGGGAGGGGAGTACGAGCAGTTCTTC.

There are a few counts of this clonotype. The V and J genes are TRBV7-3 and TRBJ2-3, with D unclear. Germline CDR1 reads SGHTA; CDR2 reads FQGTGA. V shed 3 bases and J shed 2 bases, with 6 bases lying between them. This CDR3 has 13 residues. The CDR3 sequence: CASSLGTTDTQYF. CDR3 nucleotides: TGTGCCAGCAGCTTGGGAACCACAGATACGCAGTATTTT.

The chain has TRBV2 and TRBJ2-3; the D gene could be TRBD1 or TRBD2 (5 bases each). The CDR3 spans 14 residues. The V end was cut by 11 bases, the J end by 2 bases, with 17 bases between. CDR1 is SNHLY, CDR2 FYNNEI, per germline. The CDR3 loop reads CAPYGAEDTDTQYF. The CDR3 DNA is TGTGCCCCCTACGGGGCGGAAGACACAGATACGCAGTATTTT.

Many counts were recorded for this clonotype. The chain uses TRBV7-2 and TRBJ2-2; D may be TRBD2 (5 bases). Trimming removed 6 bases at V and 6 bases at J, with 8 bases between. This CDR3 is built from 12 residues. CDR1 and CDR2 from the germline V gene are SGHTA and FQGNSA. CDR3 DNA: TGTGCCAGCAGGAGGGTGGCCGGGGAGCTGTTTTTT. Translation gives CASRRVAGELFF.

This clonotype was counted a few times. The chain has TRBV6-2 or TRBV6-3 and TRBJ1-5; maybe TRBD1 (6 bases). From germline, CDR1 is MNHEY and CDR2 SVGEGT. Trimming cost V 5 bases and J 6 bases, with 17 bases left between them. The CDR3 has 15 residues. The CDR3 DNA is TGTGCCAGCAGTCACGGGGGGGGCGCGGGTCAGCCCCAGCATTTT. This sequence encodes CASSHGGGAGQPQHF.

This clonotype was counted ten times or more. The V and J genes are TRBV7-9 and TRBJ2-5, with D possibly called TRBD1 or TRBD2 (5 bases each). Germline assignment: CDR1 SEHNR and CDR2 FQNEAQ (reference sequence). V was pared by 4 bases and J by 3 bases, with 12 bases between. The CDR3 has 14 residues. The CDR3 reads CASSSSGGEETQYF. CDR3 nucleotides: TGTGCCAGCAGCTCCTCTGGGGGTGAAGAGACCCAGTACTTC.